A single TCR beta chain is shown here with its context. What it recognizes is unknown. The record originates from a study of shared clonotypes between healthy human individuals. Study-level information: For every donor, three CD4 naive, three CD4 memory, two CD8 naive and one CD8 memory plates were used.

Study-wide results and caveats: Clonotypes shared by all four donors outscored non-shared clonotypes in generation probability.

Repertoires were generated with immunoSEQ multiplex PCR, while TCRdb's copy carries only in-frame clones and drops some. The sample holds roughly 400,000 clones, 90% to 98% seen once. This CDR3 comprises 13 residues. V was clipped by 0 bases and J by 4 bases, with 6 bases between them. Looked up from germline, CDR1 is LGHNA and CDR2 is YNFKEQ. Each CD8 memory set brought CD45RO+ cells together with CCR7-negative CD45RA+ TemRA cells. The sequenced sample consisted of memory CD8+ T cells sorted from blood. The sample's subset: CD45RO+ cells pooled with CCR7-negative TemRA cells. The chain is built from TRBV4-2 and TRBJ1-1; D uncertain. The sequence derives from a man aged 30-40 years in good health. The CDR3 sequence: CASSQEWGTEAFF. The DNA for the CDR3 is TGTGCCAGCAGCCAAGAGTGGGGCACTGAAGCTTTCTTT.